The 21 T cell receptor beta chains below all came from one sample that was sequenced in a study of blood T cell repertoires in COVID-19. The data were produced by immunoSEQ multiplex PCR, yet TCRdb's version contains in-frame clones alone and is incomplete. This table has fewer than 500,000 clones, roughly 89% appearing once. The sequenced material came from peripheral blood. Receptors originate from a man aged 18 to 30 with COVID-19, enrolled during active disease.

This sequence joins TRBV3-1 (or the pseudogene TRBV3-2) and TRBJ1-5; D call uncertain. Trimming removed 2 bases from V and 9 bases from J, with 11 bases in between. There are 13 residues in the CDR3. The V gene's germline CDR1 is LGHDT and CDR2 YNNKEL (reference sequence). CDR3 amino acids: CASSQLTGGPQHF. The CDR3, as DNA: TGTGCCAGCAGCCAACTCACCGGAGGGCCCCAGCATTTT.

The CDR3 DNA reads as TGTGCCAGCTCACCAGGGCTAGCGGGGGGGCATTACAATGAGCAGTTCTTC. Protein sequence: CASSPGLAGGHYNEQFF. The chain uses TRBV18 and TRBJ2-1; 12 bases agree with TRBD2. The CDR3 totals 17 residues. Trimming cost V 2 bases and J 4 bases; bases outside gene matches: 6. CDR1 is KGHSH and CDR2 is LQKENI in the germline V gene.

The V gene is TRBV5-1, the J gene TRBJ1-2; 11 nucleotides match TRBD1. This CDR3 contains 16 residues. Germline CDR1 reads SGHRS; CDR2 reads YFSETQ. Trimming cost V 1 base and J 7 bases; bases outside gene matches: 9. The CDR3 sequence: CASSLSTGTGGFGYTF. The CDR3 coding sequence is TGCGCCAGCAGCTTGAGTACCGGGACAGGGGGGTTTGGCTACACCTTC.

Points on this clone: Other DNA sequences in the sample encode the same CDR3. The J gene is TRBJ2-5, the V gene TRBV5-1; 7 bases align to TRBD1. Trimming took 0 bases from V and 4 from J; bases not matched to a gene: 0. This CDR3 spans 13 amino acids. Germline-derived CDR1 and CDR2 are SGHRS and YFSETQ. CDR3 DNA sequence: TGCGCCAGCAGCTTGGGACAGGGAGAGACCCAGTACTTC. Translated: CASSLGQGETQYF.

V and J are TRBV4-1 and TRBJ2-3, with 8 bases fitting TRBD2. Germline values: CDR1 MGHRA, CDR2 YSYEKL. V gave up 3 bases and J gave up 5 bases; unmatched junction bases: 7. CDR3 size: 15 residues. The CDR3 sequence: CASSQVRGGGDTQYF. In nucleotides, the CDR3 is TGCGCCAGCAGCCAGGTACGGGGGGGAGGAGATACGCAGTATTTT.

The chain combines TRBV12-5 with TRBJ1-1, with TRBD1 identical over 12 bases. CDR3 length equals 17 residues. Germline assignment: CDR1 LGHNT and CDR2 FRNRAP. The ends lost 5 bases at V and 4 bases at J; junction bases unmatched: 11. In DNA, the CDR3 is TGTGCTAGTGGTCGCCCGGGACAGGGGGCCTTGGGCACTGAAGCTTTCTTT. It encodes CASGRPGQGALGTEAFF.

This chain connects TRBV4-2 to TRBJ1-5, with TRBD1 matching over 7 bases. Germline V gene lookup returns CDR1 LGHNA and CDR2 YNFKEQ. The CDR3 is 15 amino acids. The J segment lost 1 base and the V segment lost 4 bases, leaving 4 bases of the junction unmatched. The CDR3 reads CASSLQGISNQPQHF. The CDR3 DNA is TGTGCCAGCAGCCTACAGGGGATAAGCAATCAGCCCCAGCATTTT.

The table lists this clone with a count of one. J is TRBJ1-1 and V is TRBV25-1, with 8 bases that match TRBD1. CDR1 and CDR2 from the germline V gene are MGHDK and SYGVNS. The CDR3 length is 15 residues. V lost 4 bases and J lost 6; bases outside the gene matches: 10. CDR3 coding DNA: TGTGCCAGCAGTGCCCGGACAGGGCGAGGTTCTGAAGCTTTCTTT. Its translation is CASSARTGRGSEAFF.

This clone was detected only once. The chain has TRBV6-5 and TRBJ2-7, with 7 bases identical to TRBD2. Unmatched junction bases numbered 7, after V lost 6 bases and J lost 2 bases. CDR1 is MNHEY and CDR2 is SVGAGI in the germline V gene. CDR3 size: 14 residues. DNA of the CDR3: TGTGCCAGCAGCTTTGCGGGGGTGACCTACGAGCAGTACTTC. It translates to CASSFAGVTYEQYF.

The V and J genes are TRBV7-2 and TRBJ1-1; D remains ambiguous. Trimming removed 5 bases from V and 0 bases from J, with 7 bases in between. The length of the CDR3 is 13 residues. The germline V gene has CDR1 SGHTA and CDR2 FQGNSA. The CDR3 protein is CASSTRVNTEAFF. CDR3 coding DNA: TGTGCCAGCAGCACTAGGGTGAACACTGAAGCTTTCTTT.

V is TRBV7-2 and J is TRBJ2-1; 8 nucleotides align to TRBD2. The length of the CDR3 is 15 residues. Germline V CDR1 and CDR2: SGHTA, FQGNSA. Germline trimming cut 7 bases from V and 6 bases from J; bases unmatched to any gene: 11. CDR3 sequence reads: CASKVAGPSLNEQFF. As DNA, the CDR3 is TGTGCCAGCAAAGTAGCGGGACCCTCTCTCAATGAGCAGTTCTTC.

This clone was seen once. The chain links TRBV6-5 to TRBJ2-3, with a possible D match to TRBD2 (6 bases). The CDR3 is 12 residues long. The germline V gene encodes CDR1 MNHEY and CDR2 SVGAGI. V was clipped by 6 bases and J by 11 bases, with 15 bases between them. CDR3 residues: CASRGAGTQQYF. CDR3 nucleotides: TGTGCCAGCAGGGGAGCCGGGACTCAGCAGTATTTT.

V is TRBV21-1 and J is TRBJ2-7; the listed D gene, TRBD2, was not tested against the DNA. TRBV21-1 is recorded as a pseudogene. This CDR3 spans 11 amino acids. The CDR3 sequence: CATRGGDEQYF. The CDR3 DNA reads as TGTGCCACCCGAGGGGGGGACGAGCAGTACTTC.

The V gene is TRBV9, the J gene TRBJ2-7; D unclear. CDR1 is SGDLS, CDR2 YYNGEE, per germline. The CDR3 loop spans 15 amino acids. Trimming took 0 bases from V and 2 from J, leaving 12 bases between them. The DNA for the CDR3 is TGTGCCAGCAGCGTAGGTGCGGTAGCCCCCTACGAGCAGTACTTC. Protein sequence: CASSVGAVAPYEQYF.

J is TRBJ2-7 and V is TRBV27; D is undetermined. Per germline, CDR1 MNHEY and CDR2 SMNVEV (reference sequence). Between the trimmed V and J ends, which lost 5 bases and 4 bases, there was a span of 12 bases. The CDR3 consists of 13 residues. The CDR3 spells CASSIVRNYEQYF. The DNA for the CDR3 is TGTGCCAGCAGTATAGTCAGGAATTACGAGCAGTACTTC.

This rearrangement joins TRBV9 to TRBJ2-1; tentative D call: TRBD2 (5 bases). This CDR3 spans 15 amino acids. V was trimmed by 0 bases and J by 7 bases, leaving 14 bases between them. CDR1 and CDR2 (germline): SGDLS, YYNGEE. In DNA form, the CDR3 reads TGTGCCAGCAGCGTAGGAGGGAACCCCCGTAATGAGCAGTTCTTC. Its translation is CASSVGGNPRNEQFF.

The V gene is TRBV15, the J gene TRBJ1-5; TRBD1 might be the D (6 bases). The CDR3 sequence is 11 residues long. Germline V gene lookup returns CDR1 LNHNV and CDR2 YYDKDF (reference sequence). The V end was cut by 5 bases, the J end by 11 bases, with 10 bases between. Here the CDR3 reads CATSGQGSQHF. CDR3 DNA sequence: TGTGCCACCAGCGGCCAGGGGTCCCAGCATTTT.

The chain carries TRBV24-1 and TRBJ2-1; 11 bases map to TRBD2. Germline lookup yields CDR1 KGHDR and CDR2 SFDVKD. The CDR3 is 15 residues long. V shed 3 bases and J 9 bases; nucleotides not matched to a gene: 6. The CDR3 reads CATSDTSGGQGEQFF. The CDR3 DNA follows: TGTGCCACCAGTGATACTAGCGGGGGACAAGGTGAGCAGTTCTTC.

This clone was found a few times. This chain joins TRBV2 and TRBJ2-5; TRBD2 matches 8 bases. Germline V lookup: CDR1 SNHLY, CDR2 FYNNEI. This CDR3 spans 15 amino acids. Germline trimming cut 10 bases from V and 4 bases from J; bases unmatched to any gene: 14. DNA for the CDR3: TGTGCCACCCGGGGGGGGCGGGTATTTGGAGAGACCCAGTACTTC. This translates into CATRGGRVFGETQYF.

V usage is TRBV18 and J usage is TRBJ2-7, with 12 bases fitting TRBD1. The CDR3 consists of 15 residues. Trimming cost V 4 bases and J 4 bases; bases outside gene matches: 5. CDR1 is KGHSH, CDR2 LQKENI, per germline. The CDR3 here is CASSHPGQGAYEQYF. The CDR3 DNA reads TGTGCCAGCTCACATCCGGGACAGGGGGCTTACGAGCAGTACTTC.

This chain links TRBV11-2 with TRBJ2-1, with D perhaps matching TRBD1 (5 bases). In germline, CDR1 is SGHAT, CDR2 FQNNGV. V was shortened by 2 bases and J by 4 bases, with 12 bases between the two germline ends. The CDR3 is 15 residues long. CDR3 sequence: CASSLTFDSYNEQFF. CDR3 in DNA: TGTGCCAGCAGCTTAACCTTCGACAGTTACAATGAGCAGTTCTTC.